These T cell receptor beta chains were read from a single sample in a study of blood T cell repertoires in COVID-19. Assay: immunoSEQ multiplex PCR; the TCRdb copy retains only in-frame clones and omits some. This table holds 95,000 to 100,000 clones, roughly 92% found once. Sequencing was performed on peripheral blood. The receptors originated from a man aged 45-65 years with active COVID-19. CDR3s include the opening cysteine and the closing phenylalanine or tryptophan. The D gene is left open where the match is weak. Rows give clone size only sometimes, using once, few, many, or a class for an expanded clone.

>-|-|TRBV2|15|TRBJ1-3
TGTGCCAGCAGTGAACAGGCTATCTCTGGAAACACCATATATTTT
CASSEQAISGNTIYF
>-|-|TRBV30|14|TRBJ1-5
TGTGCCTGGAGTCCGACTACCTACAATCAGCCCCAGCATTTT
CAWSPTTYNQPQHF
>-|-|TRBV29-1|21|TRBJ2-1
TGCAGCGTTGAAGGGGGACTGGGGACTGAAAGGGGGCTGAGCAGGAGGGATGAGCAGTTCTTC
CSVEGGLGTERGLSRRDEQFF
>-|-|TRBV19|17|TRBJ2-1
TGTGCCAGTAGTATAGATAAGATAGGCGGGGACTACAATGAGCAGTTCTTC
CASSIDKIGGDYNEQFF
>TRBD1|-|TRBV5-1|13|TRBJ2-3
TGCGCCAGCAGCCCAGGGGGAACAGATACGCAGTATTTT
CASSPGGTDTQYF
>TRBD1|-|TRBV24-1|17|TRBJ2-2
TGTGCCACCAGTGATTGGGGGGGACAGGGCCTCACCGGGGAGCTGTTTTTT
CATSDWGGQGLTGELFF
>-|-|TRBV29-1|13|TRBJ2-7
TGCAGCGTTGGACAGGGAGGCGCGGGCGAGCAGTACTTC
CSVGQGGAGEQYF
>TRBD1|-|TRBV5-5|14|TRBJ1-5
TGTGCCAGCAGCTTGGTACAGGGGCTCCAGCCCCAGCATTTT
CASSLVQGLQPQHF
>TRBD1|-|TRBV28|14|TRBJ1-1
TGTGCCAGCAGAACGACAGGGAGGAACACTGAAGCTTTCTTT
CASRTTGRNTEAFF
>-|-|TRBV5-1|11|TRBJ2-1
TGCGCCAGCTCCCTAAGTCTTGAGCAGTTCTTC
CASSLSLEQFF
>TRBD2|-|TRBV19|17|TRBJ2-3
TGTGCCAGTAGTGGATGGGCGACTAGCGGGAGAGCAGATACGCAGTATTTT
CASSGWATSGRADTQYF
>-|-|TRBV27|13|TRBJ2-2
TGTGCCAGCAACCCAACCCCGGGGGGGGAGCTGTTTTTT
CASNPTPGGELFF
>-|-|TRBV2|14|TRBJ2-4
TGTGCCAGCAGCTTAGCAGGAGGCGGAAACATTCAGTACTTC
CASSLAGGGNIQYF
>TRBD1|-|TRBV28|15|TRBJ1-5
TGTGCCAGCAGTTTCGTGAGGACAGGGGGACAGCCCCAGCATTTT
CASSFVRTGGQPQHF
>-|-|TRBV7-2|15|TRBJ2-7
TGTGCCAGCAGCTTAGGGGTCGGGAGAACGAGCGAGCAGTACTTC
CASSLGVGRTSEQYF
>-|-|TRBV24-1|17|TRBJ2-4
TGTGCCACCAGTGATGGGGGGACCCCGGCATACAAAAACATTCAGTACTTC
CATSDGGTPAYKNIQYF
>-|-|TRBV27|11|TRBJ1-5
TGTGCCAGCAGATCCCCGTTCCAGATACATTTT
CASRSPFQIHF
>-|-|TRBV5-4|12|TRBJ2-5
TGTGCCAGCAGCCTCCAGAGGGAGACCCAGTACTTC
CASSLQRETQYF
>-|-|TRBV11-3|16|TRBJ2-3
TGTGCCAGCAGCTTCGGGTCTAGCCGTGGGACAGATACGCAGTATTTT
CASSFGSSRGTDTQYF
>TRBD1|-|TRBV18|18|TRBJ1-2
TGTGCCAGCTCACCACTGCCGGGACAGGGGGGCTCTAACTATGGCTACACCTTC
CASSPLPGQGGSNYGYTF
>TRBD1|-|TRBV5-1|18|TRBJ2-6
TGCGCCAGCAGCCCGAGAGGGACAGGGAAGTCCGGGGCCAACGTCCTGACTTTC
CASSPRGTGKSGANVLTF
>-|-|TRBV28|12|TRBJ1-2
TGTGCCAGCAGTTTGAGTGACTATGGCTACACCTTC
CASSLSDYGYTF
>TRBD1|-|TRBV28|16|TRBJ2-2
TGTGCCAGCAGTGCGACAGGGACAGCGAACACCGGGGAGCTGTTTTTT
CASSATGTANTGELFF
>-|-|TRBV18|11|TRBJ1-1
TGTGCCAGCTTCACCGGGACAGAAGCTTTCTTT
CASFTGTEAFF
>TRBD2|-|TRBV2|14|TRBJ2-1
TGTGCCAGCAGGGGGACTAGCGGGAGCAATGAGCAGTTCTTC
CASRGTSGSNEQFF
>TRBD1|-|TRBV14|16|TRBJ1-2
TGTGCCAGCAGCCGCCCGGGACAGGGTCTTCTTGGAGGCTACACCTTC
CASSRPGQGLLGGYTF
>-|-|TRBV30|12|TRBJ1-1
TGTGCCGGAGGCAGGTTGAACACTGAAGCTTTCTTT
CAGGRLNTEAFF
>-|-|TRBV6-2/TRBV6-3|16|TRBJ1-5
TGTGCCAGCAGTTACGGGGGCACAGGGCTGAATCAGCCCCAGCATTTT
CASSYGGTGLNQPQHF
>-|-|TRBV5-1|15|TRBJ1-5
TGCGCCAGCAGCTTGGGAGGATATAGCAATCAGCCCCAGCATTTT
CASSLGGYSNQPQHF
>-|-|TRBV30|15|TRBJ1-3
TGTGCCTGGAGTGTACTGAAGGGGTTTGGAAACACCATATATTTT
CAWSVLKGFGNTIYF
>TRBD2|-|TRBV9|17|TRBJ2-5
TGTGCCAGCAGCGTAGGGGCTAGCGGGGCCTCCCAAGAGACCCAGTACTTC
CASSVGASGASQETQYF
>TRBD1|-|TRBV3-1/TRBV3-2|14|TRBJ1-3
TGTGCCAGCAGCATACAGGGGGGCGGAAACACCATATATTTT
CASSIQGGGNTIYF
>TRBD1|once|TRBV4-2|15|TRBJ1-5
TGTGCCAGCAGCCAAGGACAGGGAGGCAATCAGCCCCAGCATTTT
CASSQGQGGNQPQHF
>TRBD1|-|TRBV7-2|12|TRBJ1-2
TGTGCCAGCAGCGTTCAGGGGGCGGTTTGTACCTTC
CASSVQGAVCTF
>-|-|TRBV5-5|16|TRBJ2-7
TGTGCCAGCAGCTTAGTATTATCGGGGGGCGTAAACGAGCAGTACTTC
CASSLVLSGGVNEQYF
>-|-|TRBV5-3|14|TRBJ2-1
TGTGCCAGAAGCTGTACTGGGAGTTACAATGAGCAGTTCTTC
CARSCTGSYNEQFF
>TRBD1|-|TRBV28|15|TRBJ2-5
TGTGCCAGCAGTTTTATCAGGGGGCCGGTAGAGACCCAGTACTTC
CASSFIRGPVETQYF